The 30 T cell receptor beta chains below all came from one sample that was sequenced in a study of identical twins. TCRdb fed the 5' RACE reads into MiXCR, producing one record per CDR3 protein. Here the sample spans more than 600,000 distinct CDR3 sequences, roughly 20% being singletons. Separately, the same data were catalogued under a study of T cells expressing NK-cell markers.

The specimen was PBMCs. These receptors originate from a woman under 30 in good health.

In nucleotides, the CDR3 is TGCGCCAGCAGCTTGGCTAGTAAAAGCGGGACTAGCGAGCAGTACTTC. This sequence encodes CASSLASKSGTSEQYF. This rearrangement joins TRBV5-1 to TRBJ2-7, with 8 bases fitting TRBD2. CDR3 length equals 16 residues. Trimming at V came to 0 bases and at J to 6 bases, leaving 11 bases not matched to a gene. The germline V gene has CDR1 SGHRS and CDR2 YFSETQ.

The gene calls are TRBV5-8 and TRBJ2-1; TRBD2 matches at 11 bases. Losses at the gene ends were 1 base for V and 7 bases for J; bases not matched to a gene: 7. Germline V gives CDR1 SGHTS, CDR2 YDEGEE. The CDR3 consists of 16 residues. The CDR3: CASSLIAGGTKNEQFF. The CDR3 nucleotides read TGTGCCAGCAGCTTGATAGCGGGGGGGACTAAGAATGAGCAGTTCTTC.

The genes are TRBV6-1 and TRBJ1-5; D is perhaps TRBD1 (5 bases). The CDR3 covers 13 residues. Between the trimmed V and J ends, which lost 3 bases and 8 bases, there was a span of 11 bases. CDR1 and CDR2 (germline): MNHNS, SASEGT. Here the CDR3 DNA reads TGTGCCAGCAGTGATGGGGCAGCGGAGCCCCAGCATTTT. Translated: CASSDGAAEPQHF.

This clonotype was counted a few times. This chain connects TRBV7-2 to TRBJ2-1, with D unclear. V was shortened by 5 bases and J by 8 bases, with 7 bases between the two germline ends. From germline, CDR1 is SGHTA and CDR2 FQGNSA. CDR3 length: 11 amino acids. CDR3 residues: CASSLFYEQFF. CDR3 nucleotides: TGTGCCAGCAGCCTTTTCTATGAGCAGTTCTTC. Looking up the rest from reference TRBV7-2 and TRBJ2-1 gives the full variable domain: GAGVSQSPSNKVTEKGKDVELRCDPISGHTALYWYRQSLGQGLEFLIYFQGNSAPDKSGLPSDRFSAERTGGSVSTLTIQRTQQEDSAVYLCASSLFYEQFFGPGTRLTVL.

The chain links TRBV7-9 to TRBJ2-1; 8 positions match TRBD2. Germline V gene lookup returns CDR1 SEHNR and CDR2 FQNEAQ (reference sequence). This CDR3 is 15 amino acids long. Trimming at V came to 1 base and at J to 8 bases, leaving 7 bases not matched to a gene. CDR3 in DNA: TGTGCCAGCAGCTTAGTCGGGACTAGTCTCGATGAGCAGTTCTTC. This gives the protein CASSLVGTSLDEQFF. Based on the CDR3 plus reference TRBV7-9 and TRBJ2-1, the full variable domain is DTGVSQNPRHKITKRGQNVTFRCDPISEHNRLYWYRQTLGQGPEFLTYFQNEAQLEKSRLLSDRFSAERPKGSFSTLEIQRTEQGDSAMYLCASSLVGTSLDEQFFGPGTRLTVL.

The V call is TRBV15, the J call TRBJ2-7; D might be TRBD1 or TRBD2, each matching 5 bases. The CDR3 is 15 residues long. The germline V gene encodes CDR1 LNHNV and CDR2 YYDKDF (reference sequence). Deletions cut 0 bases from V and 7 bases from J, with 16 bases between. Here the CDR3 DNA reads TGTGCCACCAGCAGAGAGAGGGGCCCGCTTTTGGAGCAGTACTTC. It is translated as CATSRERGPLLEQYF.

This rearrangement joins TRBV2 to TRBJ2-7; 8 positions match TRBD1. The V gene's germline CDR1 is SNHLY and CDR2 FYNNEI. The CDR3 covers 14 residues. Trimming removed 6 bases from V and 6 bases from J; junction bases left unmatched: 10. CDR3 nucleotides: TGTGCCAGCAGCACCGGGACAGGCAGGAGCGAGCAGTACTTC. Its translation: CASSTGTGRSEQYF.

This clonotype was seen repeatedly, ten times or more. The gene calls are TRBV5-6 and TRBJ2-3; no clear D gene. CDR3 length: 15 amino acids. The V end lost 1 base, the J end lost 2 bases, and 11 bases lay between the germline ends. CDR1 is SGHDT and CDR2 is YYEEEE in the germline V gene. The CDR3, as DNA: TGTGCCAGCAGCTTGCGCCGACACTCCACAGATACGCAGTATTTT. Its protein is CASSLRRHSTDTQYF.

This clonotype appeared a few times. J is TRBJ2-1 and V is TRBV4-3; D ambiguous. V lost 1 base to trimming and J lost 8 bases, with 9 bases between them. This CDR3 contains 13 residues. Per the germline V gene, CDR1 is LGHNA and CDR2 is YSLEER. CDR3 nucleotides: TGCGCCAGCAGCCAAGCATCCGGGTATGAGCAGTTCTTC. This codes for CASSQASGYEQFF.

This clonotype was seen more than once but under ten times. The chain carries TRBV20-1 and TRBJ1-1; TRBD1 might be the D (5 bases). Per germline, CDR1 DFQATT and CDR2 SNEGSKA (reference sequence). V lost 6 bases and J lost 4, with 15 bases in between. CDR3 length equals 13 residues. The CDR3 coding sequence is TGCAGTGCCAGGCTTCTTGGGGGCACTGAAGCTTTCTTT. It is translated as CSARLLGGTEAFF.

The V call is TRBV12-3 or TRBV12-4, the J call TRBJ1-1; D is uncertain. The CDR3 contains 13 residues. Trimming pared 4 bases from V and 4 bases from J, leaving 10 bases between. Here the CDR3 reads CASSSSRRTEAFF. The CDR3, as DNA: TGTGCCAGCAGTTCGTCGCGTCGCACTGAAGCTTTCTTT.

This clonotype has at least ten counts. Mismatch with germline at one junction end may stem from a read error. The chain carries TRBV5-6 and TRBJ2-2; D tentatively fits TRBD1 or TRBD2 (5 bases each). Germline V gene lookup returns CDR1 SGHDT and CDR2 YYEEEE. CDR3 length: 11 residues. CDR3 amino acids: CASSLYGGLFF. The CDR3 nucleotides read TGTGCCAGCAGCTTGTATGGGGGGCTGTTTTTT.

This sequence joins TRBV20-1 and TRBJ2-2; tentative D call: TRBD2 (6 bases). Germline CDR1 is DFQATT and CDR2 is SNEGSKA (reference sequence). Trimming removed 0 bases at V and 6 bases at J, with 11 bases between. There are 14 residues in the CDR3. The CDR3 nucleotides are TGCAGTGCTAGAGATGGCAGGAGGGCCGGGGAGCTGTTTTTT. As protein: CSARDGRRAGELFF.

The chain uses TRBV7-8 and TRBJ2-5; possibly TRBD1 for D (6 bases). Per the germline V gene, CDR1 is SGHVS and CDR2 is FQNEAQ. This CDR3 is built from 13 residues. The V gene lost 6 bases and the J gene lost 2 bases, with 10 bases spanning the gap. The CDR3 region is CASRRGQQETQYF. The CDR3 DNA is TGTGCCAGCAGGCGAGGACAGCAAGAGACCCAGTACTTC. Full variable domain (outside the CDR3, taken from reference TRBV7-8 and TRBJ2-5): GAGVSQSPRYKVAKRGQDVALRCDPISGHVSLFWYQQALGQGPEFLTYFQNEAQLDKSGLPSDRFFAERPEGSVSTLKIQRTQQEDSAVYLCASRRGQQETQYFGPGTRLLVL.

The V gene is TRBV5-5, the J gene TRBJ1-5, with D possibly being TRBD1 (5 bases). The CDR3 is 13 residues long. CDR1 SGHKS and CDR2 YYEKEE come from the germline V gene (reference sequence). V dropped 4 bases and J dropped 11 bases, with 16 bases sitting between them. DNA of the CDR3: TGTGCCAGCAGCCTGACCTTCCCGGGGGCCCAGCATTTT. Translating gives CASSLTFPGAQHF.

The chain has TRBV5-1 and TRBJ2-2; D possibly uses TRBD1 or TRBD2 (6 bases each). CDR3 length: 15 residues. V was clipped by 4 bases and J by 6 bases, with 16 bases between them. The germline V gene has CDR1 SGHRS and CDR2 YFSETQ. The CDR3 sequence: CASSPGALGAGELFF. CDR3 bases: TGCGCCAGCAGCCCGGGGGCGCTCGGGGCCGGGGAGCTGTTTTTT. The entire variable domain, with the rest obtained from reference TRBV5-1 and TRBJ2-2, is as follows: KAGVTQTPRYLIKTRGQQVTLSCSPISGHRSVSWYQQTPGQGLQFLFEYFSETQRNKGNFPGRFSGRQFSNSRSEMNVSTLELGDSALYLCASSPGALGAGELFFGEGSRLTVL.

V and J are TRBV5-1 and TRBJ2-7, with a weak D call TRBD2 (6 bases). Germline V gene lookup returns CDR1 SGHRS and CDR2 YFSETQ. Trimming left V 2 bases short and J 6 bases short, with 15 bases between. The CDR3 extends over 14 amino acids. The CDR3 DNA reads TGCGCCAGCAGCTTCGATAGCGGTGGAGGCGAGCAGTACTTC. Its translation: CASSFDSGGGEQYF.

The chain's CDR3 is CASSLFSGMYNEQFF. In DNA form, the CDR3 reads TGTGCCAGCAGTTTGTTTAGCGGCATGTACAATGAGCAGTTCTTC. The gene calls are TRBV27 and TRBJ2-1; a possible D gene is TRBD2 (6 bases). This CDR3 has 15 amino acids. In germline, CDR1 is MNHEY, CDR2 SMNVEV (reference sequence). V was pared by 3 bases and J by 4 bases, with 13 bases between.

In this sample, this clonotype turned up many times. This chain uses TRBV20-1 with TRBJ2-3, with TRBD2 matching over 10 bases. Germline V CDR1 and CDR2: DFQATT, SNEGSKA (reference sequence). This CDR3 region has 14 residues. The trim removed 6 bases at V and 2 bases at J, leaving 5 bases unmatched. The CDR3 DNA is TGCAGTGCCCGACTAGCGGGTATCACAGATACGCAGTATTTT. Its translation is CSARLAGITDTQYF.

CDR3 sequence: CASSSAQVLYGYTF. CDR3 nucleotides: TGTGCCAGCAGTTCGGCACAGGTCCTCTATGGCTACACCTTC. The chain is built from TRBV7-2 and TRBJ1-2; TRBD1 might be the D (5 bases). V lost 6 bases to trimming and J lost 4 bases, with 15 bases between them. The length of the CDR3 is 14 residues. Germline values: CDR1 SGHTA, CDR2 FQGNSA.

In its sample, this clonotype was seen a few times. V and J are TRBV6-5 and TRBJ1-1; D ambiguous. CDR1 is MNHEY and CDR2 is SVGAGI in the germline V gene. The CDR3 totals 12 residues. Between the trimmed V and J ends, which lost 2 bases and 4 bases, there was a span of 5 bases. Here the CDR3 reads CASSYPLTEAFF. The DNA of the CDR3 is TGTGCCAGCAGTTACCCCCTCACTGAAGCTTTCTTT.

The rearrangement links TRBV7-9 to TRBJ2-5, with D tentatively TRBD1 or TRBD2 (5 bases each). This CDR3 region has 14 residues. Deletions cut 3 bases from V and 7 bases from J, with 15 bases between. The germline V gene encodes CDR1 SEHNR and CDR2 FQNEAQ (reference sequence). The CDR3 loop reads CASSFGTPRGTQYF. In DNA, the CDR3 is TGTGCCAGCAGCTTCGGGACCCCGAGGGGGACCCAGTACTTC. The full variable domain, completed using reference TRBV7-9 and TRBJ2-5, is DTGVSQNPRHKITKRGQNVTFRCDPISEHNRLYWYRQTLGQGPEFLTYFQNEAQLEKSRLLSDRFSAERPKGSFSTLEIQRTEQGDSAMYLCASSFGTPRGTQYFGPGTRLLVL.

The J gene is TRBJ2-1, the V gene TRBV20-1; 10 nucleotides match TRBD2. This CDR3 has 14 amino acids. V shed 0 bases, J shed 7 bases, and the junction held 3 bases outside the gene matches. Germline assignment: CDR1 DFQATT and CDR2 SNEGSKA (reference sequence). CDR3 amino acids: CSARELAGVNEQFF. The CDR3, as DNA: TGCAGTGCTAGAGAGCTAGCGGGAGTAAATGAGCAGTTCTTC.

The chain couples TRBV11-3 to TRBJ2-2, with D maybe TRBD1 (5 bases). Germline V lookup: CDR1 SGHNT, CDR2 YENEEA. This CDR3 spans 17 amino acids. Deletions cut 4 bases from V and 4 bases from J, with 19 bases between. The CDR3 loop is CASSSLIGAGSTGELFF. In DNA form, the CDR3 reads TGTGCCAGCAGCTCACTCATAGGGGCAGGAAGCACCGGGGAGCTGTTTTTT.

V gene TRBV4-1 combines with J gene TRBJ2-1; 7 positions agree with TRBD2. The CDR3 has 16 residues. V lost 0 bases to trimming and J lost 10 bases; unmatched junction nucleotides: 12. Looked up from germline, CDR1 is MGHRA and CDR2 is YSYEKL. The CDR3: CASSQEPLGGSNEQFF. Written as DNA, the CDR3 is TGCGCCAGCAGCCAAGAACCCTTGGGCGGGAGTAACGAGCAGTTCTTC.

This chain connects TRBV12-3 or TRBV12-4 to TRBJ2-7; maybe TRBD1 (5 bases). Trimming took 4 bases from V and 5 from J, leaving 12 bases between them. The CDR3 has 13 residues. The chain's CDR3 is CASSSQEEDEQYF. CDR3 in DNA: TGTGCCAGCAGTTCACAGGAAGAAGACGAGCAGTACTTC.

This clonotype appeared a few times. V is TRBV13 and J is TRBJ2-3, with TRBD1 identical over 7 bases. This CDR3 has 14 residues. Per the germline V gene, CDR1 is PRHDT and CDR2 is FYEKMQ (reference sequence). The V gene end was trimmed by 5 bases and the J gene end by 6 bases; junction bases not matched to a gene: 8. The CDR3 protein is CASSDPDRPDTQYF. CDR3 nucleotides: TGTGCCAGCAGCGACCCGGACAGGCCCGATACGCAGTATTTT.

The table lists this clonotype with a few counts. V gene TRBV11-3 combines with J gene TRBJ2-7; D uncertain. Germline lookup yields CDR1 SGHNT and CDR2 YENEEA. Trimming stripped 8 bases from V and 0 bases from J, with 17 bases between. This CDR3 has 15 amino acids. In DNA form, the CDR3 reads TGTGCCAGCTCCACCGGGCCTCAAAGCTCCTACGAGCAGTACTTC. Translation gives CASSTGPQSSYEQYF.

This clonotype was seen ten or more times. V usage is TRBV12-3 or TRBV12-4 and J usage is TRBJ2-3; 9 positions agree with TRBD2. The CDR3 consists of 15 residues. V was clipped by 3 bases and J by 7 bases; unmatched bases: 8. The CDR3 DNA reads as TGTGCCAGCAGTTTCGGCGGGAGGGCCTTAAATACGCAGTATTTT. It is translated as CASSFGGRALNTQYF.

This clonotype was seen a few times. V is TRBV12-3 or TRBV12-4 and J is TRBJ1-5; D gene unclear. The CDR3 is 12 residues long. Trimming took 8 bases from V and 2 from J, leaving 7 bases between them. CDR3 in DNA: TGTGCCAGCCGCGGGCGCAATCAGCCCCAGCATTTT. It codes for CASRGRNQPQHF.